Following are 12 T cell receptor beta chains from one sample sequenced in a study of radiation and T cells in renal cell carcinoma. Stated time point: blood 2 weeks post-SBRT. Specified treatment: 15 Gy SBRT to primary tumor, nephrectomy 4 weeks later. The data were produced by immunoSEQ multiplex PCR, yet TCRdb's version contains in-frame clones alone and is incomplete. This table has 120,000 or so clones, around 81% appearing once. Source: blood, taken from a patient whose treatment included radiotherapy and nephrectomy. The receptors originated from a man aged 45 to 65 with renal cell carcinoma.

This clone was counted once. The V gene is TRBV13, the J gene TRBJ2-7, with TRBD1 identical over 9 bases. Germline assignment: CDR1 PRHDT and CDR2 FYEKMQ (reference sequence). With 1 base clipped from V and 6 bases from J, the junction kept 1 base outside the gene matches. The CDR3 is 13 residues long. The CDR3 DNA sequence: TGTGCCAGCAGCTTAGCGACAGGGGGCGAGCAGTACTTC. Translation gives CASSLATGGEQYF. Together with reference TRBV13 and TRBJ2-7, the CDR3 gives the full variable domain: AAGVIQSPRHLIKEKRETATLKCYPIPRHDTVYWYQQGPGQDPQFLISFYEKMQSDKGSIPDRFSAQQFSDYHSELNMSSLELGDSALYFCASSLATGGEQYFGPGTRLTVT.

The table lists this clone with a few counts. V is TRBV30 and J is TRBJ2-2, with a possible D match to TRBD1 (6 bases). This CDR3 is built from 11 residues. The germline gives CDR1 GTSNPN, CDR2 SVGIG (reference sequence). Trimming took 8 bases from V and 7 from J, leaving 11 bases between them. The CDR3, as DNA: TGTGCCCTGCAGGGGTACGGGGAGCTGTTTTTT. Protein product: CALQGYGELFF.

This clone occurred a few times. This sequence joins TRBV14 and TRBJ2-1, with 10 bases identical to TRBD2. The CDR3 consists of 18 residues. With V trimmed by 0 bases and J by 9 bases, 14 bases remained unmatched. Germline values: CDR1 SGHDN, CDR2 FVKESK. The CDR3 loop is CASSQDPSRTSGTPEQFF. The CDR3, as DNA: TGTGCCAGCAGCCAAGATCCCTCCCGGACTAGCGGCACACCTGAGCAGTTCTTC.

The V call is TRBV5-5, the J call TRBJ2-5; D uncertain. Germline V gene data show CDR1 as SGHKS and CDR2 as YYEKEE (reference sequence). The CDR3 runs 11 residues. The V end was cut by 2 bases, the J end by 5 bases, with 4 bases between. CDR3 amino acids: CASSFHETQYF. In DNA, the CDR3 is TGTGCCAGCAGCTTTCATGAGACCCAGTACTTC.

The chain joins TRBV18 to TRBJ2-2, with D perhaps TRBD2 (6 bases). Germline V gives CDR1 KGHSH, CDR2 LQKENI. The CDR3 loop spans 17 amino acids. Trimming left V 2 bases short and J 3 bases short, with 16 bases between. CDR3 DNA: TGTGCCAGCTCACCAAGTATGAGCGGGCCAGACACCGGGGAGCTGTTTTTT. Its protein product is CASSPSMSGPDTGELFF.

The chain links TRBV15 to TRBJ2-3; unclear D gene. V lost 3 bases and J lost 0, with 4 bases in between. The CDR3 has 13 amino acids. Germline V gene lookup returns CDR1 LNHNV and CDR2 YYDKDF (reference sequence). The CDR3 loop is CATSRGSTDTQYF. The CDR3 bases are TGTGCCACCAGCAGGGGAAGCACAGATACGCAGTATTTT.

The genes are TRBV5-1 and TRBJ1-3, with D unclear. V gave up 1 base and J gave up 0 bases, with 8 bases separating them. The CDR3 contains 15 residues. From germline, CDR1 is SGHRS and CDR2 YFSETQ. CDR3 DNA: TGCGCCAGCAGCTTGTCTTGGAACTCTGGAAACACCATATATTTT. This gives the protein CASSLSWNSGNTIYF.

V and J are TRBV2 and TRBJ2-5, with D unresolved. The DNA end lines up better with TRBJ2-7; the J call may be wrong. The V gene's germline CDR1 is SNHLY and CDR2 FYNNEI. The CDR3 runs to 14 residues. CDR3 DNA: TGTGCCAGCAAACAGCCCCGAACCCCCTACGAGCAGTACTTC. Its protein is CASKQPRTPYEQYF.

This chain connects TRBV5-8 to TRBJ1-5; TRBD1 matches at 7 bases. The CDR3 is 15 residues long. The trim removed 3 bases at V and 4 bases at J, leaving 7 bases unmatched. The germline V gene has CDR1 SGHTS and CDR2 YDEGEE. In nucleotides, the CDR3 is TGTGCCAGCAGCTGGCAGGGGGAGGGAAATCAGCCCCAGCATTTT. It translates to CASSWQGEGNQPQHF.

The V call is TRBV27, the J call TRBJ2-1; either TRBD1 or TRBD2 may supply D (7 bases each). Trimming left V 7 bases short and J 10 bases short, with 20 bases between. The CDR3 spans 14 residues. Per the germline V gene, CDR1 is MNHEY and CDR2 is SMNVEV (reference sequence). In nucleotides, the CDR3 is TGTGCCAGCAAGCGGGACAGAACCTTTAGGGAGCAGTTCTTC. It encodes CASKRDRTFREQFF.

DNA for the CDR3: TGTGCCAGCAGCCCCGGACAGGTCACCGGGGAGCTGTTTTTT. Its protein is CASSPGQVTGELFF. The chain combines TRBV5-4 with TRBJ2-2; 7 bases match TRBD1. Germline loops: CDR1 SGHNT, CDR2 YYREEE (reference sequence). The CDR3 spans 14 residues. V lost 4 bases, J lost 4 bases, and 4 bases stayed unmatched.

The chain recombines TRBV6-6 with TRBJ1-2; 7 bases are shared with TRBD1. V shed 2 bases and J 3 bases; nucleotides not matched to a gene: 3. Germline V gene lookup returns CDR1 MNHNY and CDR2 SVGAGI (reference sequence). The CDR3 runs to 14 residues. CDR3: CASSYGQGDYGYTF. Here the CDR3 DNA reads TGTGCCAGCAGTTACGGGCAGGGGGACTATGGCTACACCTTC.